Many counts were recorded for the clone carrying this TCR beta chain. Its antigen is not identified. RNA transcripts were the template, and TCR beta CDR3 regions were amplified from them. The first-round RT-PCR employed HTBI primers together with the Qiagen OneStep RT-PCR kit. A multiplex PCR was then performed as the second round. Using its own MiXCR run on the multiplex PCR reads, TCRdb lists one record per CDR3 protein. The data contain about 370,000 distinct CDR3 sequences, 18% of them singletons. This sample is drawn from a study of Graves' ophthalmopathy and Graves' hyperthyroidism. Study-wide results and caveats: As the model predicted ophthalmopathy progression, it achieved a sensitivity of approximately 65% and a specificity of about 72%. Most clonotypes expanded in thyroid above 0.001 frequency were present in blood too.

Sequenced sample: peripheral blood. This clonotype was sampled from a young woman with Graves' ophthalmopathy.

CDR3 protein: CSAREGYTF. As DNA, the CDR3 is TGCAGTGCTAGAGAGGGCTACACCTTC. The chain employs TRBV20-1 and TRBJ1-2; no clear D gene. Germline lookup yields CDR1 DFQATT and CDR2 SNEGSKA (reference sequence). This CDR3 has 9 residues. The V end lost 0 bases, the J end lost 8 bases, and 1 base lay between the germline ends.